The rows below give T cell receptor beta chains drawn from one sample of a study of blood T cell repertoires in COVID-19. The method was immunoSEQ multiplex PCR; TCRdb's version includes in-frame clones alone and lacks a portion of them. The repertoire consists of about 190,000 clones, with around nine tenths occurring once and the leading ten covering approximately 6.7%. The sequenced sample was peripheral blood. The receptors were gathered from a man in his forties with acute or convalescent COVID-19. Each CDR3 is given with its conserved first and last residue. The order of the fields is J gene, D gene, V gene, CDR3 protein, CDR3 DNA. The D gene is left open where the match is weak.

>TRBJ1-3|.|TRBV9
CASSERDAGNTIYF
TGTGCCAGCAGCGAGCGGGACGCGGGAAACACCATATATTTT
>TRBJ2-6|.|TRBV7-2
CASSLEGEVFSGANVLTF
TGTGCCAGCAGCTTAGAAGGGGAGGTCTTCTCTGGGGCCAACGTCCTGACTTTC
>TRBJ1-3|.|TRBV13
CASSLVGISGNTIYF
TGTGCCAGCAGCTTAGTCGGGATCTCTGGAAACACCATATATTTT
>TRBJ1-1|.|TRBV7-9
CASSWENEGKTEAFF
TGTGCCAGCAGCTGGGAAAATGAGGGCAAAACTGAAGCTTTCTTT
>TRBJ2-7|.|TRBV11-3
CASSFSLGRSALHSYEQYF
TGTGCCAGCAGCTTTAGTCTTGGCAGGTCGGCCCTTCATTCCTACGAGCAGTACTTC
>TRBJ2-3|TRBD1|TRBV13
CASSLTGVVDTQYF
TGTGCCAGCAGCTTAACAGGGGTGGTAGATACGCAGTATTTT
>TRBJ2-5|.|TRBV9
CASSVGEAEQETQYF
TGTGCCAGCAGCGTAGGAGAGGCGGAACAAGAGACCCAGTACTTC
>TRBJ2-5|.|TRBV10-3
CAISEFQGETQYF
TGTGCCATCAGTGAGTTCCAGGGGGAGACCCAGTACTTC
>TRBJ1-1|.|TRBV7-9
CASSLARGRATEAFF
TGTGCCAGCAGCTTAGCGCGCGGCAGGGCAACTGAAGCTTTCTTT
>TRBJ1-3|.|TRBV18
CASSPGTGFSGNTIYF
TGTGCCAGCTCACCGGGAACAGGGTTCTCTGGAAACACCATATATTTT
>TRBJ2-3|TRBD2|TRBV5-6
CASSQILAGPSTDTQYF
TGTGCCAGCAGCCAGATACTAGCGGGGCCTAGCACAGATACGCAGTATTTT
>TRBJ1-5|.|TRBV19
CATCWGGEGPQHF
TGTGCCACCTGCTGGGGTGGAGAGGGCCCCCAGCATTTT
>TRBJ2-7|.|TRBV7-2
CASSQDWRGEQYF
TGTGCCAGCAGCCAAGACTGGAGGGGCGAGCAGTACTTC
>TRBJ1-2|.|TRBV2
CASSGRPYGYTF
TGTGCCAGCAGTGGGAGACCCTATGGCTACACCTTC
>TRBJ2-7|TRBD1|TRBV7-2
CASSTWDRGEQYF
TGTGCCAGCAGCACTTGGGACAGGGGCGAGCAGTACTTC
>TRBJ1-2|TRBD1|TRBV4-3
CASSQATGEKSYTF
TGCGCCAGCAGCCAAGCAACAGGGGAAAAGAGCTACACCTTC
>TRBJ2-7|TRBD2|TRBV7-8
CASSLQRGGLDEQYF
TGTGCCAGCAGCCTTCAGCGGGGTGGCCTTGACGAGCAGTACTTC
>TRBJ2-7|TRBD1|TRBV5-1
CASSLTTGTGYHEQYF
TGCGCCAGCAGCTTGACTACCGGGACAGGGTACCACGAGCAGTACTTC
>TRBJ1-4|.|TRBV5-6
CASSFLQGVNEKLFF
TGTGCCAGCAGCTTCTTACAGGGCGTTAATGAAAAACTGTTTTTT
>TRBJ2-5|TRBD2|TRBV28
CASSLRLAGGLETQYF
TGTGCCAGCAGTTTAAGACTAGCGGGGGGGCTTGAGACCCAGTACTTC
>TRBJ1-2|.|TRBV3-1/TRBV3-2
CASSLALYGYTF
TGTGCCAGCAGCCTGGCCCTCTATGGCTACACCTTC
>TRBJ2-6|.|TRBV6-5
CASNVGGGANVLTF
TGTGCCAGCAACGTCGGGGGTGGGGCCAACGTCCTGACTTTC
>TRBJ1-1|.|TRBV27
CASSLLDAGVNTEAFF
TGTGCCAGCAGTTTATTAGACGCGGGGGTGAACACTGAAGCTTTCTTT
>TRBJ2-7|TRBD2|TRBV7-2
CASSRRGGSYEQYF
TGTGCCAGCAGTCGCCGCGGGGGCTCCTACGAGCAGTACTTC
>TRBJ2-7|TRBD2|TRBV5-1
CASRLSGAPYEQYF
TGCGCCAGCAGACTTAGCGGGGCACCCTACGAGCAGTACTTC
>TRBJ1-2|TRBD1|TRBV12-3/TRBV12-4
CASSDRDYGYTF
TGTGCCAGCAGCGACAGGGACTATGGCTACACCTTC
>TRBJ2-7|TRBD1|TRBV5-8
CASSLGGQGIYEQYF
TGTGCCAGCAGCTTGGGGGGACAGGGGATCTACGAGCAGTACTTC
>TRBJ2-5|TRBD1|TRBV5-1
CASSSTTGEETQYF
TGCGCCAGCAGCTCGACCACAGGGGAAGAGACCCAGTACTTC